A single sample gave rise to the 10 T cell receptor beta chains below, sequenced in a study of Graves' ophthalmopathy and Graves' hyperthyroidism. Using RNA transcripts, the TCR beta CDR3 regions were amplified. The first round was an RT-PCR with HTBI primers, and the second round was a multiplex PCR. One entry per CDR3 protein, called by TCRdb with MiXCR from the multiplex PCR reads. The sample gives tens of thousands of distinct CDR3 sequences, roughly half of which show up once; 4.7% is in the top ten. The sample was peripheral blood. The receptors shown here come from an adult woman with Graves' ophthalmopathy.

The chain is built from TRBV5-1 and TRBJ2-7; 8 bases agree with TRBD2. Germline CDR1 SGHRS, CDR2 YFSETQ. J lost 2 bases, V lost 10 bases, and 11 bases had no gene match. The CDR3 extends over 14 amino acids. The CDR3 is CAGGFASGPYEQYF. CDR3 in DNA: TGCGCCGGCGGCTTCGCTAGCGGGCCCTACGAGCAGTACTTC.

This clonotype occurred many times. This chain uses TRBV20-1 with TRBJ1-1; 8 nucleotides align to TRBD1. V shed 2 bases, J shed 5 bases, and the junction held 10 bases outside the gene matches. Per the germline V gene, CDR1 is DFQATT and CDR2 is SNEGSKA (reference sequence). This CDR3 contains 15 residues. The CDR3 here is CSARPRTGWGTEAFF. DNA of the CDR3: TGCAGTGCTAGACCCCGGACAGGGTGGGGAACTGAAGCTTTCTTT.

Points on this clonotype: The CDR3 carries no conserved terminal phenylalanine or tryptophan, so it likely arises from a read error. V usage is TRBV7-2 and J usage is TRBJ1-1; 8 bases agree with TRBD1. CDR1 is SGHTA, CDR2 FQGNSA, per germline. The CDR3 runs 16 residues. Trimming removed 6 bases from V and 0 bases from J; junction bases left unmatched: 9. CDR3 in amino acids: CASRETGGAMNTEAFR. The CDR3 region has the DNA TGTGCCAGCAGGGAAACAGGGGGTGCGATGAACACTGAAGCTTTCCGT.

The sample holds many counts of this clonotype. The rearrangement links TRBV3-1 to TRBJ2-1; tentatively, D is TRBD1 or TRBD2 (5 bases each). CDR1 and CDR2 (germline): LGHDT, YNNKEL (reference sequence). Between the trimmed V and J ends, which lost 4 bases and 3 bases, there was a span of 13 bases. CDR3 length: 15 residues. DNA for the CDR3: TGTGCCAGCAGCCCCGGGACCCTCCTCTACAATGAGCAGTTCTTC. It is translated as CASSPGTLLYNEQFF.

The rearrangement joins TRBV20-1 to TRBJ2-6; possibly TRBD1 or TRBD2 for D (5 bases each). Trimming cost V 0 bases and J 0 bases, with 9 bases left between them. Looked up from germline, CDR1 is DFQATT and CDR2 is SNEGSKA (reference sequence). The CDR3 is 16 residues long. Here the CDR3 reads CSARDHGGSGANVLTF. For the CDR3, the DNA is TGCAGTGCTAGAGATCATGGGGGCTCTGGGGCCAACGTCCTGACTTTC.

This rearrangement joins TRBV6-6 to TRBJ2-2; D is possibly TRBD1 (5 bases). CDR3 length: 14 residues. Germline V gene sequence: CDR1 MNHNY, CDR2 SVGAGI (reference sequence). Trimming pared 0 bases from V and 6 bases from J, leaving 8 bases between. For the CDR3, the DNA is TGTGCCAGCAGTTACTCAGGGGAAGCCGGGGAGCTGTTTTTT. This gives the protein CASSYSGEAGELFF.

This clonotype was recorded many times. This sequence joins TRBV20-1 and TRBJ2-3; D may be TRBD2 (5 bases). The CDR3 has 12 residues. Germline CDR1 is DFQATT and CDR2 is SNEGSKA (reference sequence). V was pared by 5 bases and J by 10 bases, with 16 bases between. The CDR3 sequence: CSARPSSDAQYF. The CDR3 DNA sequence: TGCAGTGCTCGGCCTAGCAGTGATGCGCAGTATTTT.

By proportion, this clonotype is medium-sized. The chain has TRBV20-1 and TRBJ2-7, with D tentatively TRBD1 or TRBD2 (6 bases each). Looked up from germline, CDR1 is DFQATT and CDR2 is SNEGSKA (reference sequence). The ends were cut back, 3 bases at V and 3 bases at J, with 12 bases in the middle. The CDR3 runs 13 residues. CDR3 coding DNA: TGCAGTGCTAGGGGGGGCGGCAACTACGAGCAGTACTTC. Protein: CSARGGGNYEQYF.

V and J are TRBV15 and TRBJ1-5, with D possibly TRBD1 on 5 matching bases. Germline V gene data show CDR1 as LNHNV and CDR2 as YYDKDF (reference sequence). V lost 5 bases and J 11 bases, leaving 16 bases between the germline ends. This CDR3 is 13 amino acids long. In DNA form, the CDR3 reads TGTGCCACCAGCGGACTAGCGGGGGAGACCCAGCATTTT. Amino acid sequence: CATSGLAGETQHF.

The chain couples TRBV6-2 or TRBV6-3 to TRBJ1-1, with D unresolved. Trimming stripped 10 bases from V and 5 bases from J, with 11 bases between. The CDR3 totals 11 residues. Germline values: CDR1 MNHEY, CDR2 SVGEGT. CDR3 nucleotide sequence: TGTGCCACCCGATTCGGGACTGAAGCTTTCTTT. This gives the protein CATRFGTEAFF.